A single sample is the source of the 2 T cell receptor beta chains below, sequenced in a study of blood T cell repertoires in COVID-19. Sequencing was performed with immunoSEQ multiplex PCR; in TCRdb, only in-frame clones are kept and a portion is missing. Here the sample spans approximately 400,000 clones, under 85% being singletons. Input material: PBMCs or T cells enriched from blood (not recorded which). Source of these receptors: a woman in her forties or fifties who had recovered from COVID-19.

The rearrangement uses TRBV6-5 and TRBJ1-2; D gene ambiguous. CDR1 MNHEY and CDR2 SVGAGI come from the germline V gene. Trimming pared 7 bases from V and 8 bases from J, leaving 14 bases between. This CDR3 spans 12 amino acids. The CDR3 loop reads CASTGLAGGYTF. Written as DNA, the CDR3 is TGTGCCAGCACCGGCCTGGCAGGCGGCTACACCTTC.

The chain carries TRBV25-1 and TRBJ1-2; D is uncertain. The CDR3 is made up of 12 amino acids. V was clipped by 5 bases and J by 8 bases, with 12 bases between them. Germline CDR1 MGHDK, CDR2 SYGVNS. The CDR3 protein is CASSRGPGGYTF. The DNA of the CDR3 is TGTGCCAGCAGTAGAGGTCCGGGGGGCTACACCTTC.